These 3 T cell receptor beta chains share one sample of origin, sequenced in a study of OX40 agonist ivuxolimab in advanced cancers. Assay: immunoSEQ multiplex PCR; the TCRdb copy retains only in-frame clones and omits some. The sample shows some 130,000 clones, approximately 90% of them seen only once. The sequencing here drew on CD4+ or CD8+ T cells sorted from blood, taken in a trial of the OX40 agonist ivuxolimab. The source is an adult with an advanced solid tumor such as melanoma, head and neck, liver or kidney cancer.

V is TRBV5-5 and J is TRBJ2-1; tentative D call: TRBD1 (5 bases). This CDR3 is built from 14 residues. Germline loops: CDR1 SGHKS, CDR2 YYEKEE (reference sequence). V was shortened by 6 bases and J by 6 bases, with 16 bases between the two germline ends. CDR3 coding DNA: TGTGCCAGCATTTCCTGGCAGGGTTCCAATGAGCAGTTCTTC. This sequence encodes CASISWQGSNEQFF.

The gene calls are TRBV5-4 and TRBJ1-1; D perhaps matches TRBD1 (5 bases). V was cut by 0 bases and J by 4 bases, with 13 bases left in between. This CDR3 is 15 amino acids long. Germline-derived CDR1 and CDR2 are SGHNT and YYREEE (reference sequence). CDR3 in DNA: TGTGCCAGCAGCTTGGCTACTCGACAGCTCACTGAAGCTTTCTTT. Translating it yields CASSLATRQLTEAFF.

This clone showed up just a few times. The J gene is TRBJ1-3, the V gene TRBV5-4; D is unresolved. The V end was cut by 4 bases, the J end by 0 bases, with 11 bases between. The CDR3 consists of 15 residues. Per germline, CDR1 SGHNT and CDR2 YYREEE (reference sequence). The CDR3 is CASSPEHRSGNTIYF. The CDR3 DNA sequence: TGTGCCAGCAGCCCCGAACACCGCTCTGGAAACACCATATATTTT.